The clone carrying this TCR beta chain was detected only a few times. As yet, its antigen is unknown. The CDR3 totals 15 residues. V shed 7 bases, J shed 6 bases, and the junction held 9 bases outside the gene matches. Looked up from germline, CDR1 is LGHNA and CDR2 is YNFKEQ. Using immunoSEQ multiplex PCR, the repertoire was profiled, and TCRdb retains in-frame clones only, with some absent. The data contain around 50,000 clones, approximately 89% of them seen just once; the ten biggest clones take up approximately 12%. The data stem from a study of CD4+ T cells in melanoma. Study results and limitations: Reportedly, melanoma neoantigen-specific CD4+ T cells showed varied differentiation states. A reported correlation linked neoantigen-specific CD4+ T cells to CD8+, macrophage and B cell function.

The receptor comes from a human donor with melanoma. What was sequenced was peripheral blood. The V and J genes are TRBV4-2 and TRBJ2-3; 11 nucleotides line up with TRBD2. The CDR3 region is CASTGLAGGADTQYF. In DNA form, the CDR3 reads TGTGCCAGCACCGGCCTAGCGGGGGGAGCGGATACGCAGTATTTT.